This T cell receptor beta chain was recorded in a study of response to subunit inactivated influenza vaccine (dated by TCRdb to the late 2010s). About the full investigation: Deep quantitative T cell receptor repertoire profiling was used in the study to track responses to a trivalent subunit inactivated influenza vaccine.

The library was generated by RT-PCR. TCRdb lists the instrument as Illumina HiSeq 2500. The public reads were reanalyzed by TCRdb: fastp trimming at Q25, MiXCR alignment, in-frame beta chains only. Each CDR3 protein appears once, grouped with its most common genes and DNA. The sample table contains 650,000 to 850,000 distinct CDR3 sequences; only one count was recorded for about 15% of them. 6% to 7% of the sample is held by the ten biggest clonotypes. Paper-wide results and their limitations: The authors suggested that each seasonal influenza vaccination may recruit only a limited number of new T cells.

The germline V gene supplies CDR1 MNHEY and CDR2 SVGAGI. For this chain, trimming is 0 bases at the V end and 9 bases at the J end, and the number of junction bases without a gene match is 5. The CDR3, from cysteine to phenylalanine, totals 14 residues. The CDR3 DNA has 42 bases and is translated from base 1. This clonotype was recorded a few times. The antigen it binds to is not known. Base quality data are lacking; no much larger clone is found one base away. The sequence is built from TRBV6-5 and TRBJ2-1, with 7 bases matching TRBD2. The TCR was taken from a man aged 50-60 years who received an inactivated influenza vaccine. Donor details come from another sample of the same person, matched by shared clones. The source was PBMCs from blood, collected roughly 15 days before vaccination. The CDR3 reads CASSYSGGSSEQFF. The DNA sequence is given as TGTGCCAGCAGTTACTCGGGGGGGAGCTCTGAGCAGTTCTTC.